A selection of T cell receptor beta chains follows, all from one sample in a study of response to subunit inactivated influenza vaccine. TCRdb fed the RT-PCR reads into MiXCR, producing one record per CDR3 protein. The repertoire holds 530,000 or so distinct CDR3 sequences, with over 9.5% as singletons. Sequenced here: PBMCs from blood, sampled on the day of vaccination. The source is a man in his fifties who received an inactivated influenza vaccine. The CDR3 runs from the conserved cysteine through the conserved F or W. D genes are given only for firm matches. Where a row states a size, it is once, few, many or the class of an expanded clone; other rows omit it.

TGTGCCAGCAGTAAAACATCGCCCGGTGAGCAGTACTTC,CASSKTSPGEQYF,-,-,TRBV7-2,TRBJ2-7
TGCAGTGTCCGGTTGGGCAATCAGCCCCAGCATTTT,CSVRLGNQPQHF,-,-,TRBV20-1,TRBJ1-5
TGTGCCAGCAGCGGAGGGTCCACAGGGGTCATCACAGATACGCAGTATTTT,CASSGGSTGVITDTQYF,-,-,TRBV25-1,TRBJ2-3
TGTGCCAGCAGGGGAGGCGGATGGACTGAAGCTTTCTTT,CASRGGGWTEAFF,few,-,TRBV25-1,TRBJ1-1
TGTGCCAGCAGCCCGGCGGGACAAACCTACGAGCAGTACTTC,CASSPAGQTYEQYF,few,-,TRBV5-6,TRBJ2-7
TGCAGTGCTGGGGACAGGGGGCTGGTAGAGACCCAGTACTTC,CSAGDRGLVETQYF,many,TRBD1,TRBV20-1,TRBJ2-5
TGCAGAGTAGGCCCTTCCGGGGGGCGGGAAAAACTGTTTTTT,CRVGPSGGREKLFF,few,-,TRBV20-1,TRBJ1-4
TGTGCCAGCAGTACACCCGGGACAGGGAAGGAGAACACTGAAGCTTTCTTT,CASSTPGTGKENTEAFF,many,TRBD1,TRBV2,TRBJ1-1
TGCGCCAGCAGGTCGGGACTAGTGGTCACCGGGGAGCTGTTTTTT,CASRSGLVVTGELFF,few,TRBD2,TRBV10-2,TRBJ2-2
TGCGCCAGCAGCTCCGACGGATCCTATGGCTACACCTTC,CASSSDGSYGYTF,many,-,TRBV5-1,TRBJ1-2
TGTGCCAGCGGTCTTTCGGTGGGTGGCATAGATACGCAGTATTTT,CASGLSVGGIDTQYF,few,-,TRBV12-3/TRBV12-4,TRBJ2-3
TGTGCCTGGAGTGTACCACTCTTAGCTGCCACCGGGGAGCTGTTTTTT,CAWSVPLLAATGELFF,-,-,TRBV30,TRBJ2-2
TGTGCCAGCGGAGGCGGGATGTATGGCTACACCTTC,CASGGGMYGYTF,-,-,TRBV6-2/TRBV6-3,TRBJ1-2
TGCAGTGCTCCGATTGGGACTCTTCAAGATACGCAGTATTTT,CSAPIGTLQDTQYF,few,-,TRBV20-1,TRBJ2-3
TGCAGTGCTAGAGGTTGGGGAGAGACCCAGTACTTC,CSARGWGETQYF,few,-,TRBV20-1,TRBJ2-5
TGTGCCAGCAGTTACGCCGGGACAGGGGGGCTACAGCCCCAGCATTTT,CASSYAGTGGLQPQHF,few,TRBD1,TRBV6-2/TRBV6-3,TRBJ1-5
TGTGCCAGCAGCTTAGAGGGACAGGGTCGAGGGAAACTGTTTTTT,CASSLEGQGRGKLFF,-,TRBD1,TRBV7-8,TRBJ1-4